The rows below give T cell receptor beta chains drawn from one sample of a study of CD8 T cells in ankylosing spondylitis. TCRdb analysed the 5' RACE reads with MiXCR anew, one entry per CDR3 protein. The repertoire holds over 600,000 distinct CDR3 sequences, with around a fifth as singletons. The sequenced sample was blood, either unsorted or a sorted T cell fraction (not recorded which). The receptors come from a male donor with ankylosing spondylitis. The CDR3 runs from the conserved cysteine through the conserved F or W. The D gene is left open where the match is weak. Part of the rows lack a size; the others show once, few, many or a class for expanded clones.

j_call	clone_size	v_call	d_call	cdr3_nt	cdr3_aa
TRBJ1-1	.	TRBV12-3/TRBV12-4	TRBD1	TGTGCCAGCAGTTTAGAGGACAGGGAGGGGGTCACTGAAGCTTTCTTT	CASSLEDREGVTEAFF
TRBJ2-6	.	TRBV5-1	TRBD1	TGCGCCAGCAGCTTGAGGACAGGGCCGAACTCTGGGGCCAACGTCCTGACTTTC	CASSLRTGPNSGANVLTF
TRBJ2-7	few	TRBV12-3/TRBV12-4	.	TGTGCCAGCAGTTTAGCGGTTCACTCCTACGAGCAGTACTTC	CASSLAVHSYEQYF
TRBJ1-2	.	TRBV6-2/TRBV6-3	.	TGTGCCAGCAGTTGGTCCGACTATGGCTACACCTTC	CASSWSDYGYTF
TRBJ1-5	.	TRBV2	.	TGTGCCAGCAGGGGGGCCCTTAGCAATCAGCCCCAGCATTTT	CASRGALSNQPQHF
TRBJ2-7	.	TRBV20-1	TRBD2	TGCAGTGCCTCAGCGGGAGCGGAGCAGTACTTC	CSASAGAEQYF
TRBJ1-2	.	TRBV7-9	.	TGTGCCAGCAGCTTAATTACGGGGTTGAATGGCTACACCTTC	CASSLITGLNGYTF
TRBJ2-2	.	TRBV6-2/TRBV6-3	.	TGTGCCAGCACTCGCGCTGGGGGCACCGGGGAGCTGTTTTTT	CASTRAGGTGELFF
TRBJ2-7	.	TRBV20-1	TRBD2	TGCAGTGCTAGAGATGGCAGCGGGAGGTGGTACGAGCAGTACTTC	CSARDGSGRWYEQYF
TRBJ1-1	few	TRBV12-3/TRBV12-4	TRBD1	TGTGCCAGCAGTCGGACAGGGTGGGCTTTCTTT	CASSRTGWAFF
TRBJ1-5	.	TRBV11-2	.	TGTGCCAGCAGCCCCCGGTCGGGGCTCGGGGAGAATAGCAATCAGCCCCAGCATTTT	CASSPRSGLGENSNQPQHF
TRBJ2-7	.	TRBV5-6	.	TGTGCCAGCACCCCCTCGCTCCATGAGGCCTACGAGCAGTACTTC	CASTPSLHEAYEQYF
TRBJ2-7	.	TRBV12-3/TRBV12-4	.	TGTGCCAGCAGTTTAGCGCTCGGACGAAAGCTTAGCTCCTACGAGCAGTACTTC	CASSLALGRKLSSYEQYF
TRBJ1-1	.	TRBV11-3	TRBD1	TGTGCCAGCAGCGCTAGGCCCGAGGGGGCCGCTAACACTGAAGCTTTCTTT	CASSARPEGAANTEAFF
TRBJ2-5	few	TRBV20-1	.	TGCAGTGCTAGAGCCCGACTCCTAAGCGAGACCCAGTACTTC	CSARARLLSETQYF
TRBJ2-3	few	TRBV20-1	.	TGCAGTGCTAGCGGGAGCTTTAATACGCAGTATTTT	CSASGSFNTQYF
TRBJ2-3	many	TRBV20-1	TRBD2	TGCAGTGCTAGAGATCGGGCTAGCGGGGGGCGGAGCACAGATACGCAGTATTTT	CSARDRASGGRSTDTQYF
TRBJ1-3	few	TRBV6-2/TRBV6-3	.	TGTGCCAGCGGTCGACAGTACTCTGGAAACACCATATATTTT	CASGRQYSGNTIYF
TRBJ2-5	many	TRBV7-9	.	TGTGCCAGCAGCCGTGGCATCCAAGAGACCCAGTACTTC	CASSRGIQETQYF
TRBJ2-3	large	TRBV18	TRBD2	TGTGCCAGCTCACGCGGGACTAGCGGGGACCAAGATACGCAGTATTTT	CASSRGTSGDQDTQYF
TRBJ1-2	few	TRBV5-1	.	TGCGCCAGCAGCCCAGCGGGGCCTGGCTATGGCTACACCTTC	CASSPAGPGYGYTF
TRBJ1-5	few	TRBV6-2/TRBV6-3	TRBD1	TGTGCCACTTCGTCGACAGGGGATGGCCAGCCCCAGCATTTT	CATSSTGDGQPQHF
TRBJ2-3	.	TRBV20-1	TRBD2	TGCAGTGCTAGACCGAGACTAGCGGGGGGCACAGATACGCAGTATTTT	CSARPRLAGGTDTQYF
TRBJ2-3	few	TRBV5-5	.	TGTGCCAGCAGCTTTCGCGACAACGGCACAGATACGCAGTATTTT	CASSFRDNGTDTQYF
TRBJ2-1	.	TRBV6-2/TRBV6-3	TRBD2	TGTGCCAGCAGTTCTCTAGCGGGAGAGGATGAGCAGTTCTTC	CASSSLAGEDEQFF
TRBJ2-3	few	TRBV6-5	.	TGTGCCAGCAGTTACCCGGGACACCAATTATCCACAGATACGCAGTATTTT	CASSYPGHQLSTDTQYF
TRBJ2-5	few	TRBV20-1	.	TGCAGTGCTAGAGGCGCCCAACAAGAGACCCAGTACTTC	CSARGAQQETQYF
TRBJ2-2	.	TRBV7-3	TRBD2	TGTGCCAGCAGCTTCGGCGGGGGGGCAAACGGGGAGCTGTTTTTT	CASSFGGGANGELFF
TRBJ1-5	few	TRBV20-1	.	TGCAGTGCTAGAGGTCCGGGGAGAGGGGGCAATCAGCCCCAGCATTTT	CSARGPGRGGNQPQHF
TRBJ1-6	few	TRBV4-2	.	TGTGCCAGCAGCCAAGATCCAGGCGGGGACACGGCCCTCCACTTT	CASSQDPGGDTALHF
TRBJ2-3	.	TRBV15	.	TGTGCCACCAGCTTTGACACCCTTTCCCCAGATACGCAGTATTTT	CATSFDTLSPDTQYF
TRBJ1-1	.	TRBV29-1	.	TGCAGCGTTGAAGACAGGGGAGGTCGTGAAGCTTTCTTT	CSVEDRGGREAFF
TRBJ2-3	few	TRBV10-3	TRBD2	TGTGCCATCAGTCTAGCGGGGGCCCCCACAGATACGCAGTATTTT	CAISLAGAPTDTQYF
TRBJ2-5	few	TRBV6-2/TRBV6-3	TRBD2	TGTGCCAGCAGTTTCCTCACCCGGACTAGCGGAGTGGGGGAGACCCAGTACTTC	CASSFLTRTSGVGETQYF
TRBJ2-3	.	TRBV6-4	.	TGTGCCAGCAGTGACGCACTAGATCCAGATACGCAGTATTTT	CASSDALDPDTQYF
TRBJ2-7	few	TRBV28	TRBD1	TGTGCCAGCAGTCGGACAGGGAACTACGAGCAGTACTTC	CASSRTGNYEQYF
TRBJ2-4	few	TRBV7-2	.	TGTGCCAGCAGCTTAGAAGCGGGAAACATTCAGTACTTC	CASSLEAGNIQYF